This T cell receptor (beta chain) is drawn from a study of cytomegalovirus exposure and HLA in healthy donors. The CDR3 is made up of 16 amino acids. The germline V gene encodes CDR1 LGHNA and CDR2 YSLEER. The ends lost 1 base at V and 10 bases at J; junction bases unmatched: 8. With 60 Vbeta and 13 Jbeta primers, the PCR was carried out. Data came from immunoSEQ multiplex PCR; TCRdb stores just in-frame clones and leaves some out. This table holds 150,000 to 200,000 clones, 79% found once. Sequencing input: PBMCs. The TCR comes from a woman under 40 in good health and CMV-seropositive. The V and J genes are TRBV4-3 and TRBJ1-6, with TRBD1 matching 9 bases. The CDR3 DNA reads as TGCGCCAGCAGCCAAGCGGGGGACAGGGATGCATCACCCCTCCACTTT. Translation gives CASSQAGDRDASPLHF.